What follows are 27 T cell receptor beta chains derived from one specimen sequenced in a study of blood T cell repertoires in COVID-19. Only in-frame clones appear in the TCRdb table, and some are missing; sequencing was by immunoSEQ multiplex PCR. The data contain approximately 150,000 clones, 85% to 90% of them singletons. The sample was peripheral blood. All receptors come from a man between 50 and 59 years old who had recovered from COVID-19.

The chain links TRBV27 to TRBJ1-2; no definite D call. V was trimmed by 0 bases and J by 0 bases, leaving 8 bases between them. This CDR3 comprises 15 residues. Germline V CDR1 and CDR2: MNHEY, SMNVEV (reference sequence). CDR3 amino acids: CASSLSQSANYGYTF. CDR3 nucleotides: TGTGCCAGCAGTTTATCGCAGTCCGCTAACTATGGCTACACCTTC.

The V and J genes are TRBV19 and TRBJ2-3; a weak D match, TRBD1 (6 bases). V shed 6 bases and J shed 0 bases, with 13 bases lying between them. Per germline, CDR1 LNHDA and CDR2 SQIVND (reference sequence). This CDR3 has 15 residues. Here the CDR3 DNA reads TGTGCCAGTAGCCTTACAGGGTCCAGCACAGATACGCAGTATTTT. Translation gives CASSLTGSSTDTQYF.

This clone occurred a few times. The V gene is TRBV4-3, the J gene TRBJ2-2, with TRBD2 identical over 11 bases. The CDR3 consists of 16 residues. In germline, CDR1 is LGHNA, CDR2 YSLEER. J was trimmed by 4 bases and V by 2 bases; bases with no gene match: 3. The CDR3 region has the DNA TGCGCCAGCAGCCAATCCCTAGCGGGAGGCACCGGGGAGCTGTTTTTT. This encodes CASSQSLAGGTGELFF.

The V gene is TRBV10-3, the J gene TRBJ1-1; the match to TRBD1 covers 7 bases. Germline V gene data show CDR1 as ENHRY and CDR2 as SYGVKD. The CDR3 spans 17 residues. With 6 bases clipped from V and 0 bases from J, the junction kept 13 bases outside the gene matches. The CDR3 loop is CAIRPQGVQLMNTEAFF. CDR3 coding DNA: TGTGCCATCAGGCCCCAGGGGGTACAACTTATGAACACTGAAGCTTTCTTT.

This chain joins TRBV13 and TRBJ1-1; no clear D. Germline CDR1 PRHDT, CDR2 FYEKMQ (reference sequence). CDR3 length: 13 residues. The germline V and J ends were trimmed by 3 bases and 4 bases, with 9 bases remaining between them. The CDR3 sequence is CASSFNPGTEAFF. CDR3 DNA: TGTGCCAGCAGCTTCAACCCAGGCACTGAAGCTTTCTTT. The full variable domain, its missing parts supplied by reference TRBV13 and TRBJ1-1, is AAGVIQSPRHLIKEKRETATLKCYPIPRHDTVYWYQQGPGQDPQFLISFYEKMQSDKGSIPDRFSAQQFSDYHSELNMSSLELGDSALYFCASSFNPGTEAFFGQGTRLTVV.

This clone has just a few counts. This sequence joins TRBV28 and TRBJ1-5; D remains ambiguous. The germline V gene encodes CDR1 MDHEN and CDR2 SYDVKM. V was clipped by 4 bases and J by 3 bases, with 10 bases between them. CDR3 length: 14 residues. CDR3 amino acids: CASSSGPINQPQHF. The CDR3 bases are TGTGCCAGCAGTTCAGGTCCGATCAATCAGCCCCAGCATTTT.

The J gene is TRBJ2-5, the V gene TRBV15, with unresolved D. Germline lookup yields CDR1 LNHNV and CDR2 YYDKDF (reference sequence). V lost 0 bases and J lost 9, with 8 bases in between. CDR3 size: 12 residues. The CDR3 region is CATSRDTPAQYF. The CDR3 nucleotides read TGTGCCACCAGCAGAGATACCCCAGCCCAGTACTTC.

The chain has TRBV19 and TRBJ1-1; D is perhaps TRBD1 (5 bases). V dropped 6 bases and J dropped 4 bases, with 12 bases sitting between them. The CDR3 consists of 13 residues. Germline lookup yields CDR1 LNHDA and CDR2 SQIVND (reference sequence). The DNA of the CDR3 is TGTGCCAGTAGCCAGGGTTTAGGCACTGAAGCTTTCTTT. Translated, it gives CASSQGLGTEAFF. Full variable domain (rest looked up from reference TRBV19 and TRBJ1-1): DGGITQSPKYLFRKEGQNVTLSCEQNLNHDAMYWYRQDPGQGLRLIYYSQIVNDFQKGDIAEGYSVSREKKESFPLTVTSAQKNPTAFYLCASSQGLGTEAFFGQGTRLTVV.

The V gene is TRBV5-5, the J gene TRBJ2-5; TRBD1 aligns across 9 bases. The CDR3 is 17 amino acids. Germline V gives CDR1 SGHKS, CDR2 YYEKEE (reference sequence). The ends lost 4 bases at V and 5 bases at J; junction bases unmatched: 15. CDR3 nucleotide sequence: TGTGCCAGCAGCCCCTCCTTCGGGACAGGGAAATCGGAGACCCAGTACTTC. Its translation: CASSPSFGTGKSETQYF.

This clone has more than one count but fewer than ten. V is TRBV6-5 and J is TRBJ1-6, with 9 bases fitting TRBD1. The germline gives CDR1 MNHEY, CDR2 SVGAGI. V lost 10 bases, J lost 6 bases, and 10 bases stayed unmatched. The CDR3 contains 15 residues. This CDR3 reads CATLKQGAGNSPLHF. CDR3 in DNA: TGTGCCACCTTGAAACAGGGGGCGGGTAATTCACCCCTCCACTTT.

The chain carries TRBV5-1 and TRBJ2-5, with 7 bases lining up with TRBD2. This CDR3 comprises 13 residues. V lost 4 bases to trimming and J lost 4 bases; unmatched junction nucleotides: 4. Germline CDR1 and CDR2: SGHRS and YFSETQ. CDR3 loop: CASSPGEGETQYF. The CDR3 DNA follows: TGCGCCAGCAGCCCCGGGGAGGGAGAGACCCAGTACTTC.

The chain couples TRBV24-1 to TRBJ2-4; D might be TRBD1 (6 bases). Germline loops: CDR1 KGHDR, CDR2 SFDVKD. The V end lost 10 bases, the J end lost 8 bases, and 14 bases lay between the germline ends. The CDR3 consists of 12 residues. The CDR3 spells CATLNREDIQYF. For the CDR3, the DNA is TGTGCCACTCTCAACAGGGAAGACATTCAGTACTTC.

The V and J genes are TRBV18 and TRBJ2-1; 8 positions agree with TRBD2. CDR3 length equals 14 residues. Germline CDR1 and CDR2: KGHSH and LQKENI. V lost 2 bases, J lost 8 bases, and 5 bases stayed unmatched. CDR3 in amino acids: CASSPGLASHEQFF. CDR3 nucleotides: TGTGCCAGCTCACCAGGACTAGCCTCCCATGAGCAGTTCTTC.

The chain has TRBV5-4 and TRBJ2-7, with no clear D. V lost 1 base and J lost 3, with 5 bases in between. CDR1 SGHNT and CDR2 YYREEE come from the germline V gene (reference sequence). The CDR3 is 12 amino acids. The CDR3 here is CASSLPNYEQYF. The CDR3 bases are TGTGCCAGCAGCTTGCCTAACTACGAGCAGTACTTC.

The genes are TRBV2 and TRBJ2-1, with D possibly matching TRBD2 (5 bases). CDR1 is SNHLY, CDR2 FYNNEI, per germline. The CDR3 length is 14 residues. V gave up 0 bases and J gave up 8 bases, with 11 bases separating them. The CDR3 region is CASSEARVGDEQFF. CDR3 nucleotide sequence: TGTGCCAGCAGTGAAGCGAGGGTTGGGGATGAGCAGTTCTTC. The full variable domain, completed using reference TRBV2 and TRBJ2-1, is EPEVTQTPSHQVTQMGQEVILRCVPISNHLYFYWYRQILGQKVEFLVSFYNNEISEKSEIFDDQFSVERPDGSNFTLKIRSTKLEDSAMYFCASSEARVGDEQFFGPGTRLTVL.

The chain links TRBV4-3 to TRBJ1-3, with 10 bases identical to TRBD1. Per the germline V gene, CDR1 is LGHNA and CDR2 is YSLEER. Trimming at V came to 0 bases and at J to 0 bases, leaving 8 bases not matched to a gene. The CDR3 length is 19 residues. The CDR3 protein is CASSQDRGTGDISGNTIYF. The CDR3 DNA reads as TGCGCCAGCAGCCAAGATAGGGGGACAGGGGATATCTCTGGAAACACCATATATTTT.

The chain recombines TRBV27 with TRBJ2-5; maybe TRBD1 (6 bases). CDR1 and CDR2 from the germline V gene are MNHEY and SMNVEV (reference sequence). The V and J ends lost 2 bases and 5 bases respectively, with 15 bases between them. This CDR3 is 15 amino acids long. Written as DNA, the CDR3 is TGTGCCAGCAGTTTAACGTTTGCAGGGGTGGAGACCCAGTACTTC. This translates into CASSLTFAGVETQYF.

CDR3 loop: CASTWFGSVGNEQFF. The DNA for the CDR3 is TGTGCCAGTACTTGGTTCGGGTCCGTCGGAAATGAGCAGTTCTTC. The chain carries TRBV11-2 and TRBJ2-1; D gene ambiguous. Germline V gene sequence: CDR1 SGHAT, CDR2 FQNNGV. V was cut by 9 bases and J by 7 bases, with 22 bases left in between. The CDR3 is 15 amino acids.

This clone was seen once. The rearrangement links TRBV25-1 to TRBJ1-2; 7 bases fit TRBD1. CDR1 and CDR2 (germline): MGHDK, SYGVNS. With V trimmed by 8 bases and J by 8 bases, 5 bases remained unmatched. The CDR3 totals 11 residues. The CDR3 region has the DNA TGTGCCAGCGGGGAACAGGGGGGCTACACCTTC. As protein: CASGEQGGYTF.

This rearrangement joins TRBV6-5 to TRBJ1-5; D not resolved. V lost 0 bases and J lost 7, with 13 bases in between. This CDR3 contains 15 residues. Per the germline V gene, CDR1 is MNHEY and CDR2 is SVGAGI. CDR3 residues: CASSYSFRRAQPQHF. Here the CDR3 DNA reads TGTGCCAGCAGTTACTCGTTTAGGAGGGCCCAGCCCCAGCATTTT.

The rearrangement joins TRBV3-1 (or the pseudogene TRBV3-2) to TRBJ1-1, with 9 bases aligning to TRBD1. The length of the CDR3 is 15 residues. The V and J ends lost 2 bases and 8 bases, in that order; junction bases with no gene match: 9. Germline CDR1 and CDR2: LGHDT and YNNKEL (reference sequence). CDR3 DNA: TGTGCCAGCAGCCAACTTGGGACAGGGAACTCAGAAGCTTTCTTT. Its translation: CASSQLGTGNSEAFF.

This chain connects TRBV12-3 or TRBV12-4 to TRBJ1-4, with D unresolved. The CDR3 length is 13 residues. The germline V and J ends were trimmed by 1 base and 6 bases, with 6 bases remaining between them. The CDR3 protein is CASSLVSHEKLFF. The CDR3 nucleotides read TGTGCCAGCAGTTTAGTCAGTCATGAAAAACTGTTTTTT.

CDR3 nucleotide sequence: TGTGCCAGCAGCCCGAAGGCCAGCGGGAGTTACAATGAGCAGTTCTTC. This sequence encodes CASSPKASGSYNEQFF. The V call is TRBV21-1, the J call TRBJ2-1; the table's D call TRBD2 went unverified against the DNA. TRBV21-1 is reported as a pseudogene. This CDR3 is 16 amino acids long.

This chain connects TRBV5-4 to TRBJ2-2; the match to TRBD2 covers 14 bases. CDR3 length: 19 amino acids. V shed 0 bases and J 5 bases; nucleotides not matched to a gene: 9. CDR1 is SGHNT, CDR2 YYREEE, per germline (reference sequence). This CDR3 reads CASSLGLAGGSRGTGELFF. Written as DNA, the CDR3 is TGTGCCAGCAGCTTGGGACTAGCGGGAGGGTCTCGTGGGACCGGGGAGCTGTTTTTT.

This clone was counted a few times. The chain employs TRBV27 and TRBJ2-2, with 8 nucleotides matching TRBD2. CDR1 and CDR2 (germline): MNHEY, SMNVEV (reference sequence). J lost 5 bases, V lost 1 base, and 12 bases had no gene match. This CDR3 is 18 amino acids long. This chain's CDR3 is CASSLFTPGGARTGELFF. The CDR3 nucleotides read TGTGCCAGCAGTTTATTCACCCCCGGGGGGGCCCGAACCGGGGAGCTGTTTTTT.

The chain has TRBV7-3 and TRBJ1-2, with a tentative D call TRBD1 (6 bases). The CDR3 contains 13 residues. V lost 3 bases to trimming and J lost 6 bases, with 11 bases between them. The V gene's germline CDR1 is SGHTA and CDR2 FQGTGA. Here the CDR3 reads CASSFNRVNGYTF. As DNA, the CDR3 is TGTGCCAGCAGCTTCAACAGGGTTAATGGCTACACCTTC. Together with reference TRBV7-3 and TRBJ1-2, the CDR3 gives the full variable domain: GAGVSQTPSNKVTEKGKYVELRCDPISGHTALYWYRQSLGQGPEFLIYFQGTGAADDSGLPNDRFFAVRPEGSVSTLKIQRTERGDSAVYLCASSFNRVNGYTFGSGTRLTVV.

The CDR3 here is CATGGGFNYGYTF. The CDR3 coding sequence is TGTGCGACGGGGGGAGGTTTTAACTATGGCTACACCTTC. The chain couples TRBV10-3 to TRBJ1-2, with D maybe TRBD1 (5 bases). Germline assignment: CDR1 ENHRY and CDR2 SYGVKD. The CDR3 spans 13 residues.